These T cell receptor beta chains were read from a single sample in a study of T-cell reconstitution after alpha-beta-depleted transplantation in children. TCRdb independently ran MiXCR on the PCR reads; one entry per CDR3 protein. The sample gives 250,000 to 300,000 distinct CDR3 sequences, around 10% of which show up once; 23% is in the top ten. This specimen consisted of peripheral blood, obtained 180 days after TCRalphabeta/CD19-depleted stem cell transplant. Every receptor here comes from a male patient aged 2 to 10 who had a stem cell transplant for chronic granulomatous disease, so the T cells may come from the graft donor. Each CDR3 is given with its conserved first and last residue. A D gene is named only where the DNA matches it firmly. Size tells how often a clone was seen (once, few, many) or the class of an expanded clone, and some rows leave it out.

cdr3_nt,cdr3_aa,v_call,d_call,clone_size,j_call
TGTGCCAGCAGCCTCGGGCGGGACGGACCGAACACCGGGGAGCTGTTTTTT,CASSLGRDGPNTGELFF,TRBV11-3,-,many,TRBJ2-2
TGCAGTGCTAGTTGGCCGGGTAGCAATCAGCCCCAGCATTTT,CSASWPGSNQPQHF,TRBV20-1,-,many,TRBJ1-5
TGTGCCAGCAGCTTAATAGTCTGGGGTCCCATGATCACCGGGGAGCTGTTTTTT,CASSLIVWGPMITGELFF,TRBV7-6,-,many,TRBJ2-2
TGTGCCAGCAGCTTATGGTGGACAGAGGCAAAATCACCCCTCCACTTT,CASSLWWTEAKSPLHF,TRBV7-2,-,many,TRBJ1-6
TGCAGTGCTAGAGGGGCAGGGTACAATGAGCAGTTCTTC,CSARGAGYNEQFF,TRBV20-1,-,many,TRBJ2-1
TGTGCCAGCAGCGTAGTAAGGGGGATAACCTACAATGAGCAGTTCTTC,CASSVVRGITYNEQFF,TRBV7-9,-,many,TRBJ2-1
TGTGCCAGCCTCCCTAGCGAGCAGTACTTC,CASLPSEQYF,TRBV19,-,few,TRBJ2-7
TGTGCCAGCAGTCACAGGGGGGCCGTAGCTTTCTTT,CASSHRGAVAFF,TRBV11-2,TRBD1,many,TRBJ1-1
TGTGCCAGCAGCTCCGATCCGACTAGAGGTAATGAGCAGTTCTTC,CASSSDPTRGNEQFF,TRBV7-2,-,many,TRBJ2-1
TGTGCCAGCAGTGAAGGTAGCGGGAGTTGGAGCTCCTACGAGCAGTACTTC,CASSEGSGSWSSYEQYF,TRBV6-4,TRBD2,many,TRBJ2-7
TGTGCCTGGAGTGTACCCGAGCGGGACTCCTACGAGCAGTACTTC,CAWSVPERDSYEQYF,TRBV30,TRBD2,many,TRBJ2-7
TGTGCCAGCAGTCGAGGCGTCGGGGAGCTGTTTTTT,CASSRGVGELFF,TRBV28,-,many,TRBJ2-2
TGCAGTGCTAGGGCACTAGCGAACGCCTACGAGCAGTACTTC,CSARALANAYEQYF,TRBV20-1,TRBD2,many,TRBJ2-7
TGCAGCGTTCGTATCTCTGGAAACACCATATATTTT,CSVRISGNTIYF,TRBV29-1,-,many,TRBJ1-3
TGTGCCAGCAGTTCTAGCGGGAGAAGCCACAATGAGCAGTTCTTC,CASSSSGRSHNEQFF,TRBV12-3/TRBV12-4,TRBD2,many,TRBJ2-1
TGTGCCACCACCGGGACAGGGGTCTTAAGGGGAAACACCATATATTTT,CATTGTGVLRGNTIYF,TRBV12-3/TRBV12-4,TRBD1,many,TRBJ1-3
TGTGCCAGCAGCTTAGGTGTCCTAGCGGCCCTGGGCGAGCAGTACTTC,CASSLGVLAALGEQYF,TRBV7-8,TRBD2,few,TRBJ2-7
TGCAGCGTTGAAGAGAGACTAGCTGTCTACAATGAGCAGTTCTTC,CSVEERLAVYNEQFF,TRBV29-1,TRBD2,few,TRBJ2-1
TGCAGCGTTGGGTCCCGGACTAGCGGGGGAAACGAGCAGTACTTC,CSVGSRTSGGNEQYF,TRBV29-1,TRBD2,many,TRBJ2-7
TGCAGCGTTGAAGGGGCAGGGGCTAACACTGAAGCTTTCTTT,CSVEGAGANTEAFF,TRBV29-1,-,many,TRBJ1-1
TGCAGTGCCCAGCGAGTAGCGGGAGTTACCGGGGAGCTGTTTTTT,CSAQRVAGVTGELFF,TRBV20-1,TRBD2,many,TRBJ2-2
TGTGCCAGCAGCCCATCCGGGACTAGCCTCGGGGATGAGCAGTTCTTC,CASSPSGTSLGDEQFF,TRBV3-1,TRBD2,many,TRBJ2-1
TGTGCCAGCAGCGTAGACGGGGCCCTCCAAGAGACCCAGTACTTC,CASSVDGALQETQYF,TRBV9,-,many,TRBJ2-5
TGTGCCAGCAGTTTAGGGATAGCGGGGGTCCTATACTTC,CASSLGIAGVLYF,TRBV12-3/TRBV12-4,TRBD2,-,TRBJ2-4
TGTGCCAGCAGTTTCAATAGCAATCAGCCCCAGCATTTT,CASSFNSNQPQHF,TRBV27,-,many,TRBJ1-5
TGTGCCAGCAGCCTTGGTAGGATTGGGACCCAGTACTTC,CASSLGRIGTQYF,TRBV6-1,-,many,TRBJ2-5
TGTGCCAGCAGTTACACTCTAGCGGGTACCGGGGAGCTGTTTTTT,CASSYTLAGTGELFF,TRBV6-5,TRBD2,many,TRBJ2-2